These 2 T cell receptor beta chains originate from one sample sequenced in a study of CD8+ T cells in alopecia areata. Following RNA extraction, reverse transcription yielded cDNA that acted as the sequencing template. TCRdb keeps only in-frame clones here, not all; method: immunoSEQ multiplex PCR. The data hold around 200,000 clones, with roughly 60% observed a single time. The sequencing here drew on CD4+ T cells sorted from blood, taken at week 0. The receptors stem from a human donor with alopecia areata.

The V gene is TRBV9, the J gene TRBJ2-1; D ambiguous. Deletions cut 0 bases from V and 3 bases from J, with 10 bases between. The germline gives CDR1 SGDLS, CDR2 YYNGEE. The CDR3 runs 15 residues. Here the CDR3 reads CASSVDGILYNEQFF. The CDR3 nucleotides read TGTGCCAGCAGCGTAGACGGAATACTCTACAATGAGCAGTTCTTC.

The CDR3 loop is CASSQGIGRTSPLHF. CDR3 DNA: TGTGCCAGCAGCCAAGGAATAGGGCGAACTTCACCCCTCCACTTT. The chain combines TRBV14 with TRBJ1-6; D remains ambiguous. Germline-derived CDR1 and CDR2 are SGHDN and FVKESK. CDR3 length equals 15 residues. The germline V and J ends were trimmed by 1 base and 9 bases, with 13 bases remaining between them.